The clone carrying this T cell receptor beta chain was observed a handful of times. Its target is not known. Trimming removed 1 base from V and 2 bases from J, with 6 bases in between. CDR3 length equals 14 residues. Germline CDR1 reads SEHNR; CDR2 reads FQNEAQ (reference sequence). These data are taken from a study of early T cells in non-severe SARS-CoV-2 infection. Turning to the study itself: Sequenced material consisted of bulk RNA (from unsorted whole blood), and chains were unpaired.

Unique molecular identifiers were attached to individual cDNA molecules. One entry per CDR3 protein, called by TCRdb with MiXCR from the 5' RACE reads. The sample lists roughly 34,000 distinct CDR3 sequences, under 5.5% occurring once. Findings and caveats of the study: Anti-spike CD8 responses were favored by VDJdb matching, which missed private and CD4 specificities.

The receptor was derived from an adult who was a healthcare worker with PCR-confirmed SARS-CoV-2 infection or an uninfected control (not recorded which). The sample was whole blood. This rearrangement joins TRBV7-9 to TRBJ1-5; D gene uncertain. This chain's CDR3 is CASSLGLGNQPQHF. The CDR3, as DNA: TGTGCCAGCAGCTTAGGGTTGGGCAATCAGCCCCAGCATTTT.